The clone carrying this TCR beta chain has at least ten counts. Its target is unknown. This sample was taken from a study of response to subunit inactivated influenza vaccine. From the RT-PCR reads, TCRdb called clonotypes with MiXCR, one entry per CDR3 protein. The sample has 400,000 to 650,000 distinct CDR3 sequences; approximately 7.8% are singletons. Whole-study results and caveats: Authors suggested that a seasonal influenza vaccination recruits few new T cells each time.

The CDR3 is 17 residues long. V gave up 2 bases and J gave up 4 bases, with 17 bases separating them. Germline V CDR1 and CDR2: SGHAT, FQNNGV. The starting material was PBMCs from blood, obtained around 25 months after vaccination. The receptor comes from a man aged 50 to 75 who received an inactivated influenza vaccine. The chain uses TRBV11-2 and TRBJ2-2; D is tentatively TRBD1 or TRBD2 (5 bases each). The CDR3 reads CASSLSLAGRITGELFF. The CDR3 coding sequence is TGTGCCAGCAGCTTATCCCTTGCAGGGAGAATCACCGGGGAGCTGTTTTTT.